This T cell receptor beta chain was observed in a study of T cell responses to AZD1222 COVID-19 vaccine. Study outcomes and limitations: Only after the peak T cell response were repertoires sampled.

V dropped 6 bases and J dropped 2 bases, with 12 bases sitting between them. CDR3 length equals 13 residues. CDR1 and CDR2 from the germline V gene are SQVTM and ANQGSEA. Only in-frame clones appear in the TCRdb table, and some are missing; sequencing was by immunoSEQ multiplex PCR. There are 85,000 to 130,000 clones in the sample; 90% occur only once, and 8% lies in the top ten. As for this clone: Its antigen remains unidentified.

The gene calls are TRBV29-1 and TRBJ2-3, with a weak D call TRBD2 (6 bases). This clonotype was sampled from an adult who received the AZD1222 COVID-19 vaccine. The sample consisted of peripheral blood, taken 28 days after the second AZD1222 dose. As DNA, the CDR3 is TGCAGCGTGGGGGGACGGGCCACAGATACGCAGTATTTT. It codes for CSVGGRATDTQYF.